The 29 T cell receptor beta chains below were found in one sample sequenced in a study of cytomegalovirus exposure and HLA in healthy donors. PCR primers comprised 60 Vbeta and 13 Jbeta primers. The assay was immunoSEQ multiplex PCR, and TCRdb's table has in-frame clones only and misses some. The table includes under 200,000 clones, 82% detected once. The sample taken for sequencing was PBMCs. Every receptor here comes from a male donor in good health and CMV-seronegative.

The CDR3 region has the DNA TGTGCCAGCAGTTTATCGACAGACTATGGCTACACCTTC. It translates to CASSLSTDYGYTF. The V call is TRBV28, the J call TRBJ1-2; D might be TRBD1 (5 bases). This CDR3 is 13 amino acids long. CDR1 is MDHEN, CDR2 SYDVKM, per germline. Deletions cut 1 base from V and 3 bases from J, with 6 bases between.

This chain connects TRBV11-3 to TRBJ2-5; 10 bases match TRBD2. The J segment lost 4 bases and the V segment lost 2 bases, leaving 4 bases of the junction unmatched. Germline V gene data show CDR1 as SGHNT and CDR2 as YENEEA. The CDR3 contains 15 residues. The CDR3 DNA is TGTGCCAGCAGCTTAAGCGGGGGGGCTGGAGAGACCCAGTACTTC. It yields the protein CASSLSGGAGETQYF.

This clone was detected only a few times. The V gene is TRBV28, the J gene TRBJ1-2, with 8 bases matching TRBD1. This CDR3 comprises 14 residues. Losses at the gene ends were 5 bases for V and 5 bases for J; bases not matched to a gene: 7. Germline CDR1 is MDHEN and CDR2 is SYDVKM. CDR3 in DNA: TGTGCCAGCAGTAAAAGCTGGACAGGGTATGGCTACACCTTC. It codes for CASSKSWTGYGYTF.

CDR3 protein: CATTGSGANVLTF. CDR3 in DNA: TGTGCCACAACAGGGAGCGGGGCCAACGTCCTGACTTTC. The V and J genes are TRBV25-1 and TRBJ2-6; D may be TRBD1 (6 bases). V gave up 10 bases and J gave up 4 bases, with 11 bases separating them. The CDR3 is 13 amino acids. CDR1 is MGHDK and CDR2 is SYGVNS in the germline V gene.

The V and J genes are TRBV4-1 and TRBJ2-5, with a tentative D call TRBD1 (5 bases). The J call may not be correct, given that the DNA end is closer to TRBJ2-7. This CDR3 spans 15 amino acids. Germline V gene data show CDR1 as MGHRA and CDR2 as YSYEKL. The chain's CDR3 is CASSQDQTAFYEQYF. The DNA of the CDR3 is TGCGCCAGCAGCCAAGATCAGACAGCTTTCTACGAGCAGTACTTC.

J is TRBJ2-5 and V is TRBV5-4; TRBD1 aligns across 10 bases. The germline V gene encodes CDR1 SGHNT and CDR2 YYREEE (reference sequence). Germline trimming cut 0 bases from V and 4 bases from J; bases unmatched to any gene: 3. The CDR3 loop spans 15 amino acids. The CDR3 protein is CASSLGGDRGETQYF. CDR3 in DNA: TGTGCCAGCAGCTTGGGGGGGGACAGGGGAGAGACCCAGTACTTC.

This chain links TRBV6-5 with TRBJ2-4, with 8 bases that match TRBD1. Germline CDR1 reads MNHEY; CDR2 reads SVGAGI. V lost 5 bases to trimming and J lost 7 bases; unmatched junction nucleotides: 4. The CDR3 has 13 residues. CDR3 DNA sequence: TGTGCCAGCAGTCAGGGGGACAGGAACATTCAGTACTTC. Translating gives CASSQGDRNIQYF.

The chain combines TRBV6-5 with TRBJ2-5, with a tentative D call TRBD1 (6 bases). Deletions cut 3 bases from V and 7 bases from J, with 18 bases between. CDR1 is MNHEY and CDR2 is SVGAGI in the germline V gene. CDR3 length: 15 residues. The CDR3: CASSYGQILTGTQYF. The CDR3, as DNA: TGTGCCAGCAGTTATGGCCAAATCCTGACAGGGACCCAGTACTTC.

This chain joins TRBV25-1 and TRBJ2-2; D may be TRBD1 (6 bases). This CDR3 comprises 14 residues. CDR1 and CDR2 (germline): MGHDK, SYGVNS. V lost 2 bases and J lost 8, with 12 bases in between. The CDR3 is CASSETGPIGELFF. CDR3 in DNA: TGTGCCAGCAGTGAAACAGGGCCTATTGGGGAGCTGTTTTTT.

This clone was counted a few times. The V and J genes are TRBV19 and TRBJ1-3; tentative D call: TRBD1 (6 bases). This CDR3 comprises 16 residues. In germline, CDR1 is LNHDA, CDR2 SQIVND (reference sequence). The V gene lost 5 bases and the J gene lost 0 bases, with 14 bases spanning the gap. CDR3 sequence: CASSSRSGDSGNTIYF. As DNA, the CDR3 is TGTGCCAGTAGTTCGCGATCAGGGGACTCTGGAAACACCATATATTTT.

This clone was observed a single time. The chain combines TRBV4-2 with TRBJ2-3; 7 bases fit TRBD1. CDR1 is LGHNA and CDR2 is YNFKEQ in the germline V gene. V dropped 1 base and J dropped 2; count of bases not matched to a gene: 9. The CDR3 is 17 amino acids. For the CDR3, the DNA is TGTGCCAGCAGCCAAGTCCCCGCACAGGGGATCACAGATACGCAGTATTTT. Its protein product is CASSQVPAQGITDTQYF.

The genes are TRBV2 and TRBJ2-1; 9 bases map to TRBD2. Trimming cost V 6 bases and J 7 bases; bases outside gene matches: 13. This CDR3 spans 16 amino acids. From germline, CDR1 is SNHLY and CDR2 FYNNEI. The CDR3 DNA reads TGTGCCAGCAGCCCAAACGGCGGGGGGGCGGGTAATGAGCAGTTCTTC. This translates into CASSPNGGGAGNEQFF.

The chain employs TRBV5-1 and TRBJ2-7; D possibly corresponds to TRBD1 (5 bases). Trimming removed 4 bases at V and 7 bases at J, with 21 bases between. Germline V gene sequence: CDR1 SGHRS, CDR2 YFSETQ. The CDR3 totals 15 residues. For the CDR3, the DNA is TGCGCCAGCAGCCCCGGACAAGACGAGGTCCGGGAGCAGTACTTC. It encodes CASSPGQDEVREQYF.

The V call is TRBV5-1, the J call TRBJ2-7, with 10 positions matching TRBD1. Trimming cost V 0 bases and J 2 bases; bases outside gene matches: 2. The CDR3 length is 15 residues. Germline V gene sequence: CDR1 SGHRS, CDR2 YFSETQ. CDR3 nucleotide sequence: TGCGCCAGCAGCTTGGGGACAGGGGGTCCCTACGAGCAGTACTTC. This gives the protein CASSLGTGGPYEQYF.

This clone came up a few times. As DNA, the CDR3 is TGCGCCAGCAGCCGGACAACTTACAATGAGCAGTTCTTC. Its translation is CASSRTTYNEQFF. This chain uses TRBV5-1 with TRBJ2-1; D may be TRBD1 (5 bases). V was trimmed by 4 bases and J by 4 bases, leaving 9 bases between them. Germline V gene lookup returns CDR1 SGHRS and CDR2 YFSETQ. The CDR3 runs 13 residues.

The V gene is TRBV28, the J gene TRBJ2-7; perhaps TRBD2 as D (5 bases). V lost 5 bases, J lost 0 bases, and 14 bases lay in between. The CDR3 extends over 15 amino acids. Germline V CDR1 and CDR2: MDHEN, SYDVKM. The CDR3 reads CASSPAYGSSYEQYF. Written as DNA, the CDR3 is TGTGCCAGCAGTCCGGCGTATGGGAGCTCCTACGAGCAGTACTTC.

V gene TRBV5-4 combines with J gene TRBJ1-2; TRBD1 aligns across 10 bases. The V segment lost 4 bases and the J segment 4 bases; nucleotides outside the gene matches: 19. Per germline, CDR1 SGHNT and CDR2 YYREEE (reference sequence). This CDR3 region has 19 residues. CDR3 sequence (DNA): TGTGCCAGCAGCCCCCAAGCCGGGACAGGGGCTTTGGTGGGCTATGGCTACACCTTC. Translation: CASSPQAGTGALVGYGYTF.

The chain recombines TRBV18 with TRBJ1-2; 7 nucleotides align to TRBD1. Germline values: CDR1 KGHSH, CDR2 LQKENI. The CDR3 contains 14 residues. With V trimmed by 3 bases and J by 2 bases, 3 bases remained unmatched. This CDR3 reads CASSPAQGNYGYTF. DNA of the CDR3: TGTGCCAGCTCACCGGCACAGGGGAACTATGGCTACACCTTC.

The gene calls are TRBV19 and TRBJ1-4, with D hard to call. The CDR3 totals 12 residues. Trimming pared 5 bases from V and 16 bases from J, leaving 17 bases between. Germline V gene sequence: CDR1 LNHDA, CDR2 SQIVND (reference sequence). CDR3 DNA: TGTGCCAGTAGTGCGTCGGGTGCATGGTCGTTTTTT. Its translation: CASSASGAWSFF.

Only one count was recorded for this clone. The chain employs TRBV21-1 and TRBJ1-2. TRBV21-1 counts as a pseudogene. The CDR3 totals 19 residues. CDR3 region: CASSMEAPRWVPLLYGYTF. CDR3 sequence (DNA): TGTGCCAGCAGCATGGAGGCCCCTCGGTGGGTCCCCCTTCTCTATGGCTACACCTTC.

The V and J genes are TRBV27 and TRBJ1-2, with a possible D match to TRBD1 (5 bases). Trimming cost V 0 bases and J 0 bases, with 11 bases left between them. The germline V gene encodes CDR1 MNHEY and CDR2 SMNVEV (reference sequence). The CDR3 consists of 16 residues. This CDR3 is CASSLSRGRTNYGYTF. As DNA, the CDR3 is TGTGCCAGCAGTTTATCTCGGGGGAGAACTAACTATGGCTACACCTTC.

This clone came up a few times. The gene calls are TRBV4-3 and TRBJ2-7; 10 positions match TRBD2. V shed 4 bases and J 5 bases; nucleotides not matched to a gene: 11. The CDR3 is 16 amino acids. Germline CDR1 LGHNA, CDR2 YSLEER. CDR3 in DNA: TGCGCCAGCAGCCGAGCGGGAGGGCCTATTCGAAACGAGCAGTACTTC. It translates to CASSRAGGPIRNEQYF.

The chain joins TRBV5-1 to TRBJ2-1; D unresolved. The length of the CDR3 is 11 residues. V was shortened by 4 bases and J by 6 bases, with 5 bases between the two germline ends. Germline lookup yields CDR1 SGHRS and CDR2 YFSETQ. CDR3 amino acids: CASSLGNEQFF. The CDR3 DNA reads TGCGCCAGCAGCCTCGGCAATGAGCAGTTCTTC. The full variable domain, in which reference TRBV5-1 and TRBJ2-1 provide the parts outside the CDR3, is KAGVTQTPRYLIKTRGQQVTLSCSPISGHRSVSWYQQTPGQGLQFLFEYFSETQRNKGNFPGRFSGRQFSNSRSEMNVSTLELGDSALYLCASSLGNEQFFGPGTRLTVL.

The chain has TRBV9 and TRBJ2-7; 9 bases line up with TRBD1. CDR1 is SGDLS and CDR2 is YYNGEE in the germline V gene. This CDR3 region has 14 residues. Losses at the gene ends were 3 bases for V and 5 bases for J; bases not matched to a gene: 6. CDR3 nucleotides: TGTGCCAGCAGCGCCGGGACAGGGAAAGACGAGCAGTACTTC. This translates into CASSAGTGKDEQYF.

CDR3: CASSSGGGSGETQYF. The CDR3 DNA is TGTGCCAGCAGTTCCGGTGGGGGGAGCGGAGAGACCCAGTACTTC. The chain is built from TRBV7-2 and TRBJ2-5; D possibly corresponds to TRBD2 (6 bases). The CDR3 has 15 amino acids. The germline V gene encodes CDR1 SGHTA and CDR2 FQGNSA. The V gene lost 6 bases and the J gene lost 4 bases, with 18 bases spanning the gap.

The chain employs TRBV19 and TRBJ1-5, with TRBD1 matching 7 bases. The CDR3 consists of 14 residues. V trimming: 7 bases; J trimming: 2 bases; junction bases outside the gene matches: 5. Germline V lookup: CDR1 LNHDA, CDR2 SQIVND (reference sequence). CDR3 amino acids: CASNIGQGNQPQHF. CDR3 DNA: TGTGCCAGTAACATCGGACAGGGCAATCAGCCCCAGCATTTT.

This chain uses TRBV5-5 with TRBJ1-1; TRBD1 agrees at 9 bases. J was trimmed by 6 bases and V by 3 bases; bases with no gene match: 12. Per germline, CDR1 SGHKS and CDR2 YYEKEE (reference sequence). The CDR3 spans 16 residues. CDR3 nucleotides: TGTGCCAGCAGCTGGTCGCAAAATACAGGGGGCTCTGAAGCTTTCTTT. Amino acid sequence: CASSWSQNTGGSEAFF.

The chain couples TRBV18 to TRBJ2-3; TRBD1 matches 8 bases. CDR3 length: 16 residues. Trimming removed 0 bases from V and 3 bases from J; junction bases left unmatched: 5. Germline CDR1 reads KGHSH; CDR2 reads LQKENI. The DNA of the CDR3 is TGTGCCAGCTCACCACCGGCAGGGGGCGGGACAGATACGCAGTATTTT. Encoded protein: CASSPPAGGGTDTQYF.

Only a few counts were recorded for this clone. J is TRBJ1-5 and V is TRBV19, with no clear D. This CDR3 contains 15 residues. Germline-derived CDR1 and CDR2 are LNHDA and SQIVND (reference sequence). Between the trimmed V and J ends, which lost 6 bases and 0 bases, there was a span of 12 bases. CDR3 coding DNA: TGTGCCAGTAGGGAGGAGGTGGGTAGCAATCAGCCCCAGCATTTT. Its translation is CASREEVGSNQPQHF.